These 18 T cell receptor beta chains came from one sample sequenced in a study of T cells in Graves' hyperthyroidism and ophthalmopathy. Amplification targeted TCR beta CDR3 regions from RNA transcripts. In the first-round RT-PCR of the TCR CDR3, the HTBI primer set was used. TCRdb fed the multiplex PCR reads into MiXCR, producing one record per CDR3 protein. The repertoire consists of 640,000 or so distinct CDR3 sequences, with 14% occurring once and the leading ten covering about 6.6%. Sequenced material: blood. Receptor source: a woman between 18 and 29 years old with Graves' ophthalmopathy.

This clonotype was counted ten times or more. This sequence joins TRBV3-1 and TRBJ1-6, with D unresolved. CDR1 LGHDT and CDR2 YNNKEL come from the germline V gene (reference sequence). The CDR3 has 13 residues. V was shortened by 4 bases and J by 8 bases, with 9 bases between the two germline ends. The CDR3, as DNA: TGTGCCAGCAGCCTCAGCGCGGATTCACCCCTCCACTTT. It encodes CASSLSADSPLHF.

This clonotype was found many times. This rearrangement joins TRBV6-5 to TRBJ2-5; 7 bases fit TRBD2. V lost 4 bases, J lost 5 bases, and 10 bases stayed unmatched. Germline loops: CDR1 MNHEY, CDR2 SVGAGI. This CDR3 is 15 amino acids long. CDR3 loop: CASSSILAGHETQYF. For the CDR3, the DNA is TGTGCCAGCAGTTCCATTTTAGCGGGCCATGAGACCCAGTACTTC.

This clonotype was seen repeatedly, ten times or more. The J gene is TRBJ2-1, the V gene TRBV20-1, with 13 bases fitting TRBD2. The V and J ends lost 5 bases and 4 bases, in that order; junction bases with no gene match: 11. CDR3 length equals 17 residues. Looked up from germline, CDR1 is DFQATT and CDR2 is SNEGSKA (reference sequence). The CDR3 here is CSAPHSGTSGNYNEQFF. CDR3 in DNA: TGCAGTGCTCCCCATTCCGGGACTAGCGGGAATTACAATGAGCAGTTCTTC.

This clonotype was counted only a few times. With a much larger clone just one base away, this may be a read error. This rearrangement joins TRBV12-3 or TRBV12-4 to TRBJ1-1; D is possibly TRBD1 (5 bases). This CDR3 region has 15 residues. The CDR3 loop reads CASSKADRINTETFF. CDR3 in DNA: TGTGCCAGCAGTAAGGCCGACAGAATTAACACTGAAACTTTCTTT.

There are many counts of this clonotype. The V and J genes are TRBV5-5 and TRBJ1-1; D gene uncertain. CDR3 size: 14 residues. CDR1 and CDR2 (germline): SGHKS, YYEKEE (reference sequence). The V gene lost 3 bases and the J gene lost 4 bases, with 13 bases spanning the gap. The CDR3: CASSYSKRGTEAFF. The CDR3 nucleotides are TGTGCCAGCAGCTACTCTAAACGGGGCACTGAAGCTTTCTTT.

The chain is built from TRBV20-1 and TRBJ1-4; 10 bases are a match to TRBD1. The CDR3 spans 14 residues. Germline loops: CDR1 DFQATT, CDR2 SNEGSKA (reference sequence). After removal of 6 bases from V and 6 bases from J, the junction contained 7 bases not matched to a gene. CDR3 loop: CSAPDRGRHEKLFF. The CDR3 DNA is TGCAGTGCCCCGGACAGGGGGAGACATGAAAAACTGTTTTTT.

This clonotype was picked up many times. The rearrangement joins TRBV24-1 to TRBJ2-2, with TRBD1 matching over 10 bases. With 0 bases clipped from V and 5 bases from J, the junction kept 5 bases outside the gene matches. The CDR3 totals 17 residues. Germline-derived CDR1 and CDR2 are KGHDR and SFDVKD. CDR3 in DNA: TGTGCCACCAGTGATTTGACCCCGGGACAGGGGACCGGGGAGCTGTTTTTT. It translates to CATSDLTPGQGTGELFF.

This clonotype was detected a few times. The chain is built from TRBV18 and TRBJ1-4; D is unclear. V dropped 0 bases and J dropped 9 bases, with 14 bases sitting between them. The CDR3 totals 15 residues. Germline CDR1 and CDR2: KGHSH and LQKENI. CDR3 in DNA: TGTGCCAGCTCACCACCCTGGGCCGAGGCTAAAAAACTGTTTTTT. Its protein product is CASSPPWAEAKKLFF.

The table lists this clonotype with many counts. The rearrangement uses TRBV18 and TRBJ2-3, with no clear D. Germline assignment: CDR1 KGHSH and CDR2 LQKENI. V lost 6 bases and J lost 0, with 13 bases in between. The CDR3 has 15 residues. CDR3 protein: CASSPDHFSTDTQYF. The CDR3 coding sequence is TGTGCCAGCTCCCCAGACCACTTTAGCACAGATACGCAGTATTTT. The whole variable domain, filled in from reference TRBV18 and TRBJ2-3, reads NAGVMQNPRHLVRRRGQEARLRCSPMKGHSHVYWYRQLPEEGLKFMVYLQKENIIDESGMPKERFSAEFPKEGPSILRIQQVVRGDSAAYFCASSPDHFSTDTQYFGPGTRLTVL.

There are many counts of this clonotype. CDR3 nucleotides: TGTGCCAGCAGACCTCCCGGTGGGAGCAATCAGCCCCAGCATTTT. It translates to CASRPPGGSNQPQHF. V is TRBV7-2 and J is TRBJ1-5; D unclear. Deletions cut 6 bases from V and 1 base from J, with 13 bases between. CDR1 is SGHTA, CDR2 FQGNSA, per germline. There are 15 residues in the CDR3.

The sample holds a few counts of this clonotype. The chain recombines TRBV4-3 with TRBJ2-5; TRBD2 matches 13 bases. V dropped 1 base and J dropped 6; count of bases not matched to a gene: 5. The CDR3 totals 16 residues. Germline V gives CDR1 LGHNA, CDR2 YSLEER. CDR3 region: CASSQGTSGSLKTQYF. CDR3 nucleotide sequence: TGCGCCAGCAGCCAAGGGACTAGCGGGAGTTTGAAGACCCAGTACTTC.

This clonotype was picked up a small number of times. The V gene is TRBV18, the J gene TRBJ2-5; D gene unclear. The CDR3 is 15 amino acids. CDR1 and CDR2 (germline): KGHSH, LQKENI. The V gene lost 6 bases and the J gene lost 1 base, with 15 bases spanning the gap. The CDR3 protein is CASSPRRRAQETQYF. In DNA, the CDR3 is TGTGCCAGCTCTCCCAGGAGAAGGGCCCAAGAGACCCAGTACTTC.

This clonotype came up many times. This chain connects TRBV7-9 to TRBJ1-5; D gene ambiguous. This CDR3 comprises 14 residues. Trimming left V 5 bases short and J 5 bases short, with 13 bases between. Germline CDR1 SEHNR, CDR2 FQNEAQ (reference sequence). CDR3 nucleotides: TGTGCCAGCAGCCCACTCCAAGCAGATCAGCCCCAGCATTTT. It encodes CASSPLQADQPQHF.

In its sample, this clonotype was seen a few times. The V and J genes are TRBV7-9 and TRBJ1-6; D unclear. The CDR3 length is 16 residues. Germline CDR1 reads SEHNR; CDR2 reads FQNEAQ (reference sequence). The V end lost 0 bases, the J end lost 3 bases, and 9 bases lay between the germline ends. For the CDR3, the DNA is TGTGCCAGCAGCTTAGCGTCAGGACTCTATAATTCACCCCTCCACTTT. It specifies CASSLASGLYNSPLHF.

This clonotype has a handful of counts. The V gene is TRBV19, the J gene TRBJ2-3; 14 nucleotides match TRBD2. The germline V gene has CDR1 LNHDA and CDR2 SQIVND (reference sequence). V was clipped by 5 bases and J by 11 bases; unmatched bases: 12. The CDR3 runs to 16 residues. The CDR3 coding sequence is TGTGCCAGTAGTTATCCGGGGACTAGCGGGGGAGCATTGCAGTATTTT. As protein: CASSYPGTSGGALQYF. Supplemented by reference TRBV19 and TRBJ2-3, the full variable domain reads DGGITQSPKYLFRKEGQNVTLSCEQNLNHDAMYWYRQDPGQGLRLIYYSQIVNDFQKGDIAEGYSVSREKKESFPLTVTSAQKNPTAFYLCASSYPGTSGGALQYFGPGTRLTVL.

The sample holds many counts of this clonotype. The chain links TRBV28 to TRBJ2-7; unclear D gene. This CDR3 has 15 amino acids. Trimming took 2 bases from V and 0 from J, leaving 11 bases between them. Germline-derived CDR1 and CDR2 are MDHEN and SYDVKM. CDR3 sequence (DNA): TGTGCCAGCAGTTTAGTAGGGCCCCCCTCCTACGAGCAGTACTTC. Protein sequence: CASSLVGPPSYEQYF.

This clonotype was found a few times. The chain combines TRBV9 with TRBJ2-3; 7 bases are a match to TRBD1. In germline, CDR1 is SGDLS, CDR2 YYNGEE. The CDR3 totals 14 residues. The trim removed 7 bases at V and 6 bases at J, leaving 11 bases unmatched. In DNA, the CDR3 is TGTGCCAGCGGGGTAGCGACAGGGTCTGATACGCAGTATTTT. Translating it yields CASGVATGSDTQYF.

This clonotype was seen at least ten times. This rearrangement joins TRBV2 to TRBJ2-4; TRBD1 agrees at 8 bases. Germline V gene sequence: CDR1 SNHLY, CDR2 FYNNEI. The V gene end was trimmed by 5 bases and the J gene end by 4 bases; junction bases not matched to a gene: 7. The CDR3 spans 15 residues. CDR3 nucleotides: TGTGCCAGCAGTCCCGGACAGGGCGCAAAAAACATTCAGTACTTC. This encodes CASSPGQGAKNIQYF. Combining the CDR3 with reference TRBV2 and TRBJ2-4 gives the whole variable domain EPEVTQTPSHQVTQMGQEVILRCVPISNHLYFYWYRQILGQKVEFLVSFYNNEISEKSEIFDDQFSVERPDGSNFTLKIRSTKLEDSAMYFCASSPGQGAKNIQYFGAGTRLSVL.